This T cell receptor (beta chain) was recorded in a study of post-analysis software for immune sequencing data. Study at large: Disease trajectories encompassed relapsing-remitting, secondary progressive and progressive-relapsing multiple sclerosis. Study-wide findings and caveats: Those samples that were prepared in the same batch co-clustered strongly by F measure. Relative to controls, patients with multiple sclerosis showed significantly lower normalized Chao1 diversity. Comparison of patients with controls showed a handful of TRBV segments more frequent in patients, TRBV5-6, TRBV5-1 and TRBV20-1 among them.

cDNA libraries for TCR beta contained unique molecular identifiers. T cells numbering roughly 0.95 to 11 million gave rise to 500,000 or so cDNA molecules. TCRdb re-derived calls from the PCR reads in MiXCR, one entry per CDR3 protein. The profile shows about 430,000 distinct CDR3 sequences, roughly 38% of them singletons. The length of the CDR3 is 14 residues. CDR1 and CDR2 (germline): SGHRS, YFSETQ. Comment on this clonotype: Its antigen remains unknown.

The chain links TRBV5-1 to TRBJ2-5; TRBD2 is a possible D gene (5 bases). The end of the DNA aligns better with TRBJ2-7, so the J call may be wrong. The sample taken for sequencing was blood. The receptor was isolated from a girl aged 2-10 years with multiple sclerosis. As DNA, the CDR3 is TGCGCCAGTACTCCTTCGGGGTCCGCCTACGAGCAGTACTTC. This gives the protein CASTPSGSAYEQYF.